The rows below give T cell receptor beta chains drawn from one sample of a study of cytomegalovirus exposure and HLA in healthy donors. The table came from immunoSEQ multiplex PCR; TCRdb's copy has only in-frame clones and leaves some out. The table has around 120,000 clones, 86% seen once. The sample consisted of PBMCs. Every receptor here comes from a man aged 18 to 29 in good health and CMV-seronegative. The CDR3 runs from the conserved cysteine through the conserved F or W.

V gene | CDR3 length | CDR3 protein
TRBV27 | 16 | CASSLSGLASSYEQYF
TRBV19 | 17 | CASSTPPGTGPNTEAFF
TRBV6-1 | 15 | CASSEAGTGVSPLHF
TRBV5-1 | 18 | CASSLVRTSGGPYNEQFF
TRBV6-1 | 14 | CASSESRRGYGYTF
TRBV6-1 | 15 | CASSEARTGATEAFF
TRBV4-1 | 13 | CASSPGSEETQYF
TRBV30 | 14 | CAWSGGQGNQPQHF
TRBV5-1 | 15 | CASSWDRGPGGELFF
TRBV19 | 14 | CASTPTGENSPLHF
TRBV9 | 14 | CASTQGLISNGYTF
TRBV25-1 | 14 | CASSSREEGEKLFF
TRBV27 | 15 | CASSFVGQGNQPQHF
TRBV27 | 16 | CASSSHRTDSYNEQFF